The present T cell receptor beta chain was sequenced within a study of CXCR3-negative and CXCR3-positive naive CD8 T cells (dated by TCRdb to about 2019). Regarding the research as a whole: In total, 130 million to 150 million TRB reads were obtained, corresponding to roughly 1.5 +/- 0.3 million reads per library. Diversity and physicochemical repertoire analyses were performed on about a dozen donors pooled from two independent experiments. The TRBV-TRBJ cluster analysis covered naive subsets from 5 donors and memory cells from 3 donors.

Taken from the germline V gene, the CDR1 and CDR2 loops are SGHAT and FQNNGV. Counted from cysteine to phenylalanine, this CDR3 has 12 amino acids. The DNA is unrecorded. Each CD8+ T cell subset was flow-sorted in triplicate, with some 300,000 cells per subset placed directly into RLT lysis buffer. Naive CD8+ T cells were defined stringently as CD45RO-CCR7+CD27+CD95- to exclude memory contaminants. Standard density gradient centrifugation was used to isolate peripheral blood mononuclear cells from buffy coats. Naive CXCR3-negative and CXCR3-positive CD8+ T cells were flow-sorted using a FACSAria III. An RNeasy Mini Kit was used to extract total RNA from the sorted cells. Frequency alone marks this clonotype as medium-sized (0.01 to 0.1%); no count is stored. The antigen it binds to is not known. On the study overall, not on this receptor specifically: CXCR3 expression partially decreased after cryopreservation, so most assays used freshly isolated PBMCs. Both naive subsets had comparably high repertoire diversity, while memory CD8+ T cells had much lower repertoire diversity. Compared with CXCR3-negative naive cells, CXCR3-positive naive cells had TRB CDR3s with higher hydrophobicity (lower Kidera factor 4), lower energy, and higher strength and volume indices. Surface CD5, linked to self-reactivity in mice, was comparable between naive subsets; TCR interaction strength was therefore also inferred from TRB CDR3 physicochemical properties. Within the same donor, TRBV-TRBJ usage looked similar between naive CXCR3-negative and CXCR3-positive cells, but memory cells had distinct patterns.

The sequencer listed for this sample is NextSeq 550. The Human TCR Profiling Kit (MiLaboratory) was used to prepare UMI-labeled 5' RACE TRB cDNA libraries. The full amount of extracted RNA was used for cDNA synthesis, and the full amount of resulting cDNA was used for PCR amplification. The libraries were made side by side, with each library going through the same number of PCR cycles. Per the authors' processing: MIGEC and MiXCR extracted about 50,000 +/- 10,000 unique UMI-labeled TRB cDNA molecules per library, requiring at least two reads per UMI. An average of approximately 40,000 +/- 10,000 functional in-frame TRB CDR3 nucleotide clonotypes without stop codons was found per library. Diversity metrics, including normalized Shannon-Wiener and Chao1, were computed in VDJtools after downsampling to 5000 UMI-labeled TRB molecules per sample. VDJtools was used to calculate clonotype-size-weighted physicochemical properties of the central five CDR3 residues, namely interaction energy, strength, volume and Kidera factor 4. Each CDR3 protein sequence appears as one entry after TCRdb reprocessed the reads, and no DNA is included. TCRdb, rather than the study authors, made the V and J calls. The sample's clone listing holds about 7,700 distinct CDR3 sequences. The leading ten clones occupy 2% to 2.5% of the sample.

The sequence came from a human donor in good health. Some clones in this sample may be carry-over from other donors' samples. Sequencing used naive CXCR3+ CD8+ T cells from blood. Reading the label with the study, this specimen's cell subset or site is: CD45RO-CCR7+CD27+CD95- naive CD8+ T cells expressing CXCR3 (TNR3+). This chain joins TRBV11-2 to TRBJ2-1; as DNA is missing, the TRBD1 call by TCRdb cannot be tested. The CDR3 here reads CASSLVWAEQFF.